This TCR beta chain derives from a study of blood T cells in healthy people across ages. Combining a sample-barcoded 5' primer with a J-beta primer mix, a second PCR ran for roughly 6 to 12 cycles. TCRdb used MiXCR to reprocess the 5' RACE reads, holding one entry per CDR3 protein. Altogether some 690,000 distinct CDR3 sequences are present, 20% to 25% being singletons, with the ten largest covering roughly 22%. This clonotype was seen repeatedly, ten times or more. The CDR3 covers 14 residues. After removal of 9 bases from V and 7 bases from J, the junction contained 10 bases not matched to a gene. The sequenced sample consisted of blood. The receptor's source is an older man in good health. V is TRBV12-3 or TRBV12-4 and J is TRBJ1-5; TRBD1 agrees at 9 bases. CDR3 amino acids: CASSPGTGLQPQHF. DNA for the CDR3: TGTGCCAGTAGTCCCGGGACAGGGCTCCAGCCCCAGCATTTT.